Reported below is one T cell receptor beta chain. Its antigen is not identified. This record belongs to a study of shared clonotypes between healthy human individuals. Regarding the study as a whole: Rarefaction gave evidence that sorted-subset sequencing remained incomplete despite large depth.

Profiled with immunoSEQ multiplex PCR; TCRdb holds only in-frame clones, not every one. The sample holds 300,000 to 350,000 clones, roughly 80% seen once. The receptor was derived from a man between 25 and 39 years old in good health. Sample: memory CD4+ T cells sorted from blood. Subset here: CD45RA-negative fraction.

CDR3 amino acids: CASSSDGIRETQYF. For the CDR3, the DNA is TGCGCCAGCAGCTCCGACGGGATTCGAGAGACCCAGTACTTC. The genes are TRBV5-1 and TRBJ2-5; possible D gene TRBD2, 5 bases. The CDR3 covers 14 residues. V shed 3 bases and J shed 4 bases, with 13 bases lying between them. CDR1 and CDR2 from the germline V gene are SGHRS and YFSETQ.